Sequencing of this TCR beta chain was carried out in a study of blood T cell repertoires in COVID-19. A few counts support this clone. The method was immunoSEQ multiplex PCR; TCRdb's version includes in-frame clones alone and lacks a portion of them. The sample consists of about 190,000 clones, less than 80% of them appearing once. The CDR3 covers 13 residues. The germline gives CDR1 SGDLS, CDR2 YYNGEE. Trimming removed 3 bases at V and 1 base at J, with 8 bases between. The chain joins TRBV9 to TRBJ2-7, with D possibly TRBD1 on 6 matching bases. The sequenced sample consisted of peripheral blood. This clonotype originated in a woman in her 50s with acute or convalescent COVID-19. CDR3 sequence (DNA): TGTGCCAGCAGCGGCGACAGGTCCTACGAGCAGTACTTC. This codes for CASSGDRSYEQYF.